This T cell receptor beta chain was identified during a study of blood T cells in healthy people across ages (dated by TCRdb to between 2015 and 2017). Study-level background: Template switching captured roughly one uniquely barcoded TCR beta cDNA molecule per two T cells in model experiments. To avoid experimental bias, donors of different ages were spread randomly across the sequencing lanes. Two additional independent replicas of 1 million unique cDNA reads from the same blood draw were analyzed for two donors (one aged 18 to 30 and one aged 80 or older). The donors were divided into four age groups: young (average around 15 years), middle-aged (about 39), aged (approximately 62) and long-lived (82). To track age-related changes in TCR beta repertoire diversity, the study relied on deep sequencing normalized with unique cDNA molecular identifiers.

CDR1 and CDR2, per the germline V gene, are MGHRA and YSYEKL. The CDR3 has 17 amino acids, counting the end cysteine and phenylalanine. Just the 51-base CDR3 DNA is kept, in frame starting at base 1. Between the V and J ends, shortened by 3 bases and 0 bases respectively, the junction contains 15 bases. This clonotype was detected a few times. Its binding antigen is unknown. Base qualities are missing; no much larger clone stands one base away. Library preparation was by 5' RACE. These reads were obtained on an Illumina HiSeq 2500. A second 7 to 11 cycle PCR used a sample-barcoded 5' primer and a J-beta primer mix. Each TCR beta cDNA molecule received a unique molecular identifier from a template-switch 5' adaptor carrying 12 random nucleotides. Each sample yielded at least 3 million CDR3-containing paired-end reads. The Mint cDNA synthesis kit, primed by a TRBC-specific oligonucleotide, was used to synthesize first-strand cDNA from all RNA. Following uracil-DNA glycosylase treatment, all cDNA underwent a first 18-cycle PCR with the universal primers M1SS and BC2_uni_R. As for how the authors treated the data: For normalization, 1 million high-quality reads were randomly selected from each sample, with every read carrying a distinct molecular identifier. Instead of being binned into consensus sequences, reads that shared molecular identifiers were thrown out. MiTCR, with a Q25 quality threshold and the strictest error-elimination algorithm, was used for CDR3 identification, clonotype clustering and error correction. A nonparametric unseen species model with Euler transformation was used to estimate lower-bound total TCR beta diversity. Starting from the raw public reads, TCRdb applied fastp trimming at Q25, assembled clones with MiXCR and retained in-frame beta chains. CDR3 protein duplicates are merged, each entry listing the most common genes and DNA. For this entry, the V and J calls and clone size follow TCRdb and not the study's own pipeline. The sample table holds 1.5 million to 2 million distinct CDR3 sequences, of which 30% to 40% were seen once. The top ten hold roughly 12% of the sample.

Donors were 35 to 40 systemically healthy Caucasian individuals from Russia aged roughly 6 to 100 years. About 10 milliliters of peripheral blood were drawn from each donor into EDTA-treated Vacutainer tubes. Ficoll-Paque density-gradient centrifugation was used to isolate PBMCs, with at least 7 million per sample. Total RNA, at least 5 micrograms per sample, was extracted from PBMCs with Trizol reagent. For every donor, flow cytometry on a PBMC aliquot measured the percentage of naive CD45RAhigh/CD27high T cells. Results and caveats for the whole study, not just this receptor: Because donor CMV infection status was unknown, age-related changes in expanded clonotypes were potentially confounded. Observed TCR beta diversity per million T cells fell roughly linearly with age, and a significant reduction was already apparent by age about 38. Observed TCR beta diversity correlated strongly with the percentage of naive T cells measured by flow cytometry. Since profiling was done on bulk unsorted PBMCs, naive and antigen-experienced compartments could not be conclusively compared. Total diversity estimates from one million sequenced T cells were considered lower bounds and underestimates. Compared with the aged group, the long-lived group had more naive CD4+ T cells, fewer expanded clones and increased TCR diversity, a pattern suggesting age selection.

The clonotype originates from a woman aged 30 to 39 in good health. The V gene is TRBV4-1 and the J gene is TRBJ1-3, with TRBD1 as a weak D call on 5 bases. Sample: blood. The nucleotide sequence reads TGCGCCAGCAGCCAGACCTTGGGGCCCAGCTCTGGAAACACCATATATTTT. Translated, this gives CASSQTLGPSSGNTIYF.